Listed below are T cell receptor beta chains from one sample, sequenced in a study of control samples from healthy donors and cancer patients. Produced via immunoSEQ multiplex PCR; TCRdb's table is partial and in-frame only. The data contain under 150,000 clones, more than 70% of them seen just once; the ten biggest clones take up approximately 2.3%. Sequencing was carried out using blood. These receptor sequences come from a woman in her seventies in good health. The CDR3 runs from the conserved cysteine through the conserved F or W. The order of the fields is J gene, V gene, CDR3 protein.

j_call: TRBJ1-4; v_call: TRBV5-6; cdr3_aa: CASSRNRGLREKLFF
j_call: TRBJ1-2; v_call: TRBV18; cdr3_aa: CASSPVRGGDYGYTF
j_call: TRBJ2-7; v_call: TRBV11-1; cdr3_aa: CASSYTGVEQYF
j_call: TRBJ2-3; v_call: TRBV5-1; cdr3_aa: CASRPGPGATDTQYF
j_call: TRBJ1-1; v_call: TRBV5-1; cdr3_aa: CASSLDGMNTEAFF
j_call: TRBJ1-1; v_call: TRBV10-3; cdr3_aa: CAISEMTRQTEAFF
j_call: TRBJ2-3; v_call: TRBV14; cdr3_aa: CASSALAGGRTDTQYF
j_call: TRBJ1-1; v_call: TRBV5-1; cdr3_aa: CASSLGTGMGYTEAFF
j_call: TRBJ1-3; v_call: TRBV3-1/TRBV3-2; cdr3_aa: CASSDSGNTIYF
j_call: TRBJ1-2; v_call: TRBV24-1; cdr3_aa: CATSDFTGNGYTF
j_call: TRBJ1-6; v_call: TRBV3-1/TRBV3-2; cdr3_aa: CASSANSPLHF
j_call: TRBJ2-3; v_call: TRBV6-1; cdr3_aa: CASSGPYRALNVDTQYF
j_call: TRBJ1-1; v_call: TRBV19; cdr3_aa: CASSAGLGRGLNTEAFF
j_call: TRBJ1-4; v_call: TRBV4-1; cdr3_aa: CASSRLQGSNEKLFF
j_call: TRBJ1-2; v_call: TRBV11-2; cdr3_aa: CASSLWGRGLSGYTF
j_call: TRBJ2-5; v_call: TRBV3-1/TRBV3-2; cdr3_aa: CASSQRDSQETQYF
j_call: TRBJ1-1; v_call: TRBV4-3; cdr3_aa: CASSQTSGGMNTEAFF
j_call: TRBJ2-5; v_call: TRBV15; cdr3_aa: CATSRAGLRASETQYF
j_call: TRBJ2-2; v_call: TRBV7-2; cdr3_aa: CASSLGSYGELFF
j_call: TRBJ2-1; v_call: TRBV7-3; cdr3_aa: CASSFIGGRASYNEQFF
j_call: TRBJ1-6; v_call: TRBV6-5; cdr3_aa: CASSPTMAPLHF
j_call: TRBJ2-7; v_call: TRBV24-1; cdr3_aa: CATSGHSLIEQYF
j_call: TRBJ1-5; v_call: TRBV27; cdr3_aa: CASSFSGYNQPQHF
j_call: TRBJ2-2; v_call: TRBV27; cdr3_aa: CASSLLAGAGTGELFF
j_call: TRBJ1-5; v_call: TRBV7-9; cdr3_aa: CASSLGEVSNQPQHF
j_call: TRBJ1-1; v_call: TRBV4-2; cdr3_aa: CASSQRGQGMNTEAFF
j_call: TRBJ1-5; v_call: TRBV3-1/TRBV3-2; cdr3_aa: CASSQVGKKLEPQHF
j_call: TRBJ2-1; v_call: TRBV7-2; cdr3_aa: CASSDLAGPYNEQFF
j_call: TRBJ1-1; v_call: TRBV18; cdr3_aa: CASSPGTGAFGNTEAFF
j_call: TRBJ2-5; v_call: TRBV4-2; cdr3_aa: CASSQDRQSQETQYF
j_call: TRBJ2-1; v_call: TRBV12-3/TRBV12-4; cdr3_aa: CASSLILGEQFF
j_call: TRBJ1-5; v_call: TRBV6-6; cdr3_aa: CASSSSQPQHF
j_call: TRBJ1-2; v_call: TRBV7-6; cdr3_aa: CASSLAPESNYGYTF